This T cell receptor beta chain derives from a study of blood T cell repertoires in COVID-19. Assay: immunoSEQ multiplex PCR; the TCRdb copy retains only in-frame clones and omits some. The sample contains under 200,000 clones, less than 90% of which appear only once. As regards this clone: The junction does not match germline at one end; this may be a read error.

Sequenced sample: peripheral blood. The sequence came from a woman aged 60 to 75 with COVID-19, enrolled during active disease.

The CDR3: CASRPGQGMLYGQYF. Here the CDR3 DNA reads TGTGCCAGCAGGCCGGGACAGGGGATGCTCTACGGGCAGTACTTC. The V and J genes are TRBV2 and TRBJ2-7; 10 nucleotides align to TRBD1. The germline V gene has CDR1 SNHLY and CDR2 FYNNEI. CDR3 length equals 15 residues. Full variable domain (missing parts from reference TRBV2 and TRBJ2-7): EPEVTQTPSHQVTQMGQEVILRCVPISNHLYFYWYRQILGQKVEFLVSFYNNEISEKSEIFDDQFSVERPDGSNFTLKIRSTKLEDSAMYFCASRPGQGMLYGQYFGPGTRLTVT.